One sample yielded the 30 T cell receptor beta chains listed below, sequenced in a study of shared clonotypes between healthy human individuals. Profiling relied on immunoSEQ multiplex PCR, and the TCRdb table lists in-frame clones only, not all of them. Of under 1,100,000 clones listed, approximately 70% are singletons. The specimen was memory CD4+ T cells sorted from blood. Regarding subset: CD45RA-negative fraction. These receptors originate from a man aged 18 to 30 in good health.

The rearrangement uses TRBV12-5 and TRBJ1-3, with 8 nucleotides matching TRBD1. Germline V gives CDR1 LGHNT, CDR2 FRNRAP. This CDR3 contains 14 residues. V trimming: 6 bases; J trimming: 4 bases; junction bases outside the gene matches: 5. CDR3 residues: CASGRGQGGNTIYF. The CDR3 DNA reads TGTGCTAGTGGGCGTGGACAGGGAGGAAACACCATATATTTT.

This clone has only a few counts. J is TRBJ1-6 and V is TRBV5-1; D not certain. Trimming pared 0 bases from V and 8 bases from J, leaving 15 bases between. CDR3 length: 16 residues. Germline V CDR1 and CDR2: SGHRS, YFSETQ. CDR3 sequence: CASSLDGWAEDSPLHF. The CDR3 DNA reads TGCGCCAGCAGCTTGGACGGGTGGGCAGAGGATTCACCCCTCCACTTT. Supplemented by reference TRBV5-1 and TRBJ1-6, the full variable domain reads KAGVTQTPRYLIKTRGQQVTLSCSPISGHRSVSWYQQTPGQGLQFLFEYFSETQRNKGNFPGRFSGRQFSNSRSEMNVSTLELGDSALYLCASSLDGWAEDSPLHFGNGTRLTVT.

On this clone itself: The identical CDR3 is also encoded by other nucleotide sequences in the sample. The chain links TRBV18 to TRBJ2-3; D is undetermined. The CDR3 runs 12 residues. The germline CDR1 and CDR2 sequences are KGHSH and LQKENI. The germline V and J ends were trimmed by 2 bases and 4 bases, with 4 bases remaining between them. The CDR3 nucleotides are TGTGCCAGCTCACCAAAAGCAGATACGCAGTATTTT. The encoded protein is CASSPKADTQYF.

The V gene is TRBV28, the J gene TRBJ1-2, with 8 nucleotides matching TRBD1. V shed 5 bases and J 4 bases; nucleotides not matched to a gene: 6. CDR3 length: 14 residues. The germline CDR1 and CDR2 sequences are MDHEN and SYDVKM. The CDR3 region has the DNA TGTGCCAGCAGTATAGGACAGGGATCCTATGGCTACACCTTC. This sequence encodes CASSIGQGSYGYTF.

Comments on this clone: Other nucleotide sequences in the sample specify the same CDR3. This chain connects TRBV5-1 to TRBJ1-3, with TRBD1 as a possible D gene (6 bases). The germline V and J ends were trimmed by 1 base and 2 bases, with 10 bases remaining between them. This CDR3 has 15 amino acids. Germline values: CDR1 SGHRS, CDR2 YFSETQ. In DNA, the CDR3 is TGCGCCAGCAGCTTGATGGGGGCTACTGGAAACACCATATATTTT. Residues: CASSLMGATGNTIYF.

V usage is TRBV19 and J usage is TRBJ2-5, with TRBD2 identical over 12 bases. CDR3 size: 18 residues. V shed 5 bases and J 5 bases; nucleotides not matched to a gene: 15. The germline V gene has CDR1 LNHDA and CDR2 SQIVND (reference sequence). The CDR3 reads CASSSEGASGRAWETQYF. For the CDR3, the DNA is TGTGCCAGTAGTTCGGAGGGGGCTAGCGGGAGGGCCTGGGAGACCCAGTACTTC.

The chain joins TRBV7-2 to TRBJ2-5; TRBD1 matches at 7 bases. V lost 5 bases, J lost 4 bases, and 10 bases stayed unmatched. The CDR3 consists of 15 residues. CDR1 SGHTA and CDR2 FQGNSA come from the germline V gene. CDR3 DNA sequence: TGTGCCAGCAGCCCTGGGACAGCCAGGGGAGAGACCCAGTACTTC. It yields the protein CASSPGTARGETQYF.

V usage is TRBV5-6 and J usage is TRBJ1-3; TRBD1 matches at 8 bases. The V segment lost 3 bases and the J segment 4 bases; nucleotides outside the gene matches: 12. The CDR3 length is 17 residues. Germline assignment: CDR1 SGHDT and CDR2 YYEEEE. Here the CDR3 DNA reads TGTGCCAGCAGCTCCTCCCGGGACAGGATAGCCGGAAACACCATATATTTT. This gives the protein CASSSSRDRIAGNTIYF.

The V and J genes are TRBV5-6 and TRBJ2-7; D is ambiguous. This CDR3 comprises 14 residues. CDR1 and CDR2 (germline): SGHDT, YYEEEE. Trimming shortened V by 2 bases and J by 0 bases, and 9 bases separated the two germline ends. The CDR3 DNA is TGTGCCAGCAGCTTCAGCGCCAGCTCCTACGAGCAGTACTTC. The encoded protein is CASSFSASSYEQYF.

About this clone itself: Other nucleotide sequences in the sample specify the same CDR3. V gene TRBV7-9 combines with J gene TRBJ2-5; D may be TRBD1 or TRBD2 (6 bases each). Germline V gene lookup returns CDR1 SEHNR and CDR2 FQNEAQ (reference sequence). V lost 1 base to trimming and J lost 3 bases, with 9 bases between them. CDR3 length: 14 amino acids. CDR3 nucleotide sequence: TGTGCCAGCAGCTTAGAGGGGGGAAAAGAGACCCAGTACTTC. Translation gives CASSLEGGKETQYF.

V is TRBV5-1 and J is TRBJ2-3, with 8 bases aligning to TRBD2. Trimming at V came to 9 bases and at J to 0 bases, leaving 15 bases not matched to a gene. Germline assignment: CDR1 SGHRS and CDR2 YFSETQ. The CDR3 totals 17 residues. The CDR3 DNA follows: TGCGCCAACAAGTTCTCGGGACTAGAGTTTAGCACAGATACGCAGTATTTT. Protein sequence: CANKFSGLEFSTDTQYF.

Ten or more counts support this clone. The CDR3 nucleotides read TGTGCCAGTAGTACAGTCTCTGGAAACACCATATATTTT. Protein sequence: CASSTVSGNTIYF. The V gene is TRBV19, the J gene TRBJ1-3; no clear D gene. Deletions cut 4 bases from V and 0 bases from J, with 4 bases between. The CDR3 extends over 13 amino acids. CDR1 LNHDA and CDR2 SQIVND come from the germline V gene (reference sequence).

In the case of this clone: In the same sample, other DNA sequences code for this CDR3. The CDR3 loop reads CASSEGALGNTIYF. The CDR3 DNA sequence: TGTGCCAGCAGTGAGGGGGCGTTGGGAAACACCATATATTTT. The chain employs TRBV6-1 and TRBJ1-3; D possibly corresponds to TRBD1 (6 bases). Deletions cut 3 bases from V and 4 bases from J, with 10 bases between. This CDR3 spans 14 amino acids. CDR1 is MNHNS and CDR2 is SASEGT in the germline V gene.

The chain carries TRBV30 and TRBJ2-2; 9 nucleotides align to TRBD2. V dropped 4 bases and J dropped 7; count of bases not matched to a gene: 7. The CDR3 is 14 amino acids. CDR1 GTSNPN and CDR2 SVGIG come from the germline V gene (reference sequence). The DNA for the CDR3 is TGTGCCTGGATACATCTAGCGGGAAGCGGGGAGCTGTTTTTT. Protein product: CAWIHLAGSGELFF.

The J gene is TRBJ1-6, the V gene TRBV5-5; no definite D call. There are 16 residues in the CDR3. V lost 0 bases and J 1 base, leaving 8 bases between the germline ends. Germline CDR1 reads SGHKS; CDR2 reads YYEKEE (reference sequence). The CDR3 sequence: CASSLDWGSYNSPLHF. CDR3 DNA sequence: TGTGCCAGCAGCTTGGACTGGGGATCCTATAATTCACCCCTCCACTTT. Based on the CDR3 plus reference TRBV5-5 and TRBJ1-6, the full variable domain is DAGVTQSPTHLIKTRGQQVTLRCSPISGHKSVSWYQQVLGQGPQFIFQYYEKEERGRGNFPDRFSARQFPNYSSELNVNALLLGDSALYLCASSLDWGSYNSPLHFGNGTRLTVT.

The chain combines TRBV27 with TRBJ2-7; D gene unclear. The CDR3 loop spans 13 amino acids. V lost 6 bases to trimming and J lost 2 bases, with 11 bases between them. CDR1 is MNHEY, CDR2 SMNVEV, per germline (reference sequence). The CDR3 loop reads CASRQSGTYEQYF. CDR3 coding DNA: TGTGCCAGCAGACAGAGTGGAACCTACGAGCAGTACTTC.

The chain combines TRBV7-2 with TRBJ2-5; 10 positions agree with TRBD2. This CDR3 has 15 amino acids. Trimming took 4 bases from V and 5 from J; bases not matched to a gene: 7. Germline V gene lookup returns CDR1 SGHTA and CDR2 FQGNSA. The CDR3 DNA follows: TGTGCCAGCAGCTCTAGCGGGGGAGGCCGGGAGACCCAGTACTTC. It is translated as CASSSSGGGRETQYF.

The chain employs TRBV14 and TRBJ1-1; maybe TRBD1 (5 bases). Trimming removed 3 bases from V and 1 base from J, with 9 bases in between. Germline CDR1 and CDR2: SGHDN and FVKESK. The length of the CDR3 is 14 residues. Here the CDR3 reads CASSHGTKNTEAFF. In DNA form, the CDR3 reads TGTGCCAGCAGCCACGGGACGAAGAACACTGAAGCTTTCTTT.

V and J are TRBV25-1 and TRBJ1-2; tentative D call: TRBD1 (5 bases). The CDR3 totals 13 residues. Trimming pared 0 bases from V and 8 bases from J, leaving 10 bases between. CDR1 is MGHDK, CDR2 SYGVNS, per germline. The CDR3: CASSEYPGEGYTF. CDR3 DNA sequence: TGTGCCAGCAGTGAATATCCGGGGGAGGGCTACACCTTC.

This chain joins TRBV7-9 and TRBJ2-7, with 9 bases that match TRBD1. The ends lost 5 bases at V and 7 bases at J; junction bases unmatched: 6. The V gene's germline CDR1 is SEHNR and CDR2 FQNEAQ (reference sequence). The CDR3 contains 13 residues. The CDR3 protein is CASSGGQGREQYF. The CDR3 DNA reads as TGTGCCAGCAGCGGGGGACAGGGAAGGGAGCAGTACTTC.

Ten or more counts support this clone. The J gene is TRBJ1-1, the V gene TRBV25-1, with TRBD1 matching over 7 bases. Germline values: CDR1 MGHDK, CDR2 SYGVNS. V gave up 6 bases and J gave up 5 bases; unmatched junction bases: 3. The CDR3 spans 12 residues. CDR3 region: CASRQGLTEAFF. CDR3 in DNA: TGTGCCAGCAGACAGGGGTTGACTGAAGCTTTCTTT.

This rearrangement joins TRBV5-4 to TRBJ2-1; 9 bases align to TRBD1. The germline gives CDR1 SGHNT, CDR2 YYREEE (reference sequence). J lost 4 bases, V lost 4 bases, and 6 bases had no gene match. The CDR3 loop spans 15 amino acids. The CDR3 sequence is CASSHRDRDYNEQFF. Written as DNA, the CDR3 is TGTGCCAGCAGCCACCGGGACAGGGATTACAATGAGCAGTTCTTC.

The gene calls are TRBV30 and TRBJ2-3; 9 nucleotides line up with TRBD2. This CDR3 is built from 15 residues. Unmatched junction bases numbered 4, after V lost 1 base and J lost 2 bases. Germline V gene sequence: CDR1 GTSNPN, CDR2 SVGIG (reference sequence). CDR3 coding DNA: TGTGCCTGGAGTGGGACTAGCGAAAACACAGATACGCAGTATTTT. Its protein is CAWSGTSENTDTQYF.

This clone was picked up a small number of times. Within the sample, other DNA sequences also encode this same CDR3. The chain carries TRBV30 and TRBJ1-5; TRBD1 might be the D (5 bases). There are 13 residues in the CDR3. Trimming left V 1 base short and J 5 bases short, with 9 bases between. CDR1 is GTSNPN and CDR2 is SVGIG in the germline V gene (reference sequence). The CDR3: CAWSGGEYQPQHF. Written as DNA, the CDR3 is TGTGCCTGGAGTGGAGGGGAATATCAGCCCCAGCATTTT.

This clone has only a few counts. The chain recombines TRBV28 with TRBJ2-3; D remains ambiguous. Trimming pared 4 bases from V and 4 bases from J, leaving 12 bases between. The CDR3 is 14 amino acids. Germline CDR1 reads MDHEN; CDR2 reads SYDVKM. The CDR3 region is CASSSLEYPDTQYF. CDR3 bases: TGTGCCAGCAGTTCCCTTGAGTACCCAGATACGCAGTATTTT.

This rearrangement joins TRBV9 to TRBJ2-5; TRBD1 is a possible D gene (6 bases). This CDR3 has 14 amino acids. V was shortened by 1 base and J by 5 bases, with 12 bases between the two germline ends. The germline V gene encodes CDR1 SGDLS and CDR2 YYNGEE. DNA of the CDR3: TGTGCCAGCAGCGTATCAGGGGTTTTCGAGACCCAGTACTTC. Translation: CASSVSGVFETQYF.

This clone was seen ten or more times. V and J are TRBV28 and TRBJ1-2; TRBD1 matches at 10 bases. The CDR3 runs 15 residues. Looked up from germline, CDR1 is MDHEN and CDR2 is SYDVKM. Trimming took 9 bases from V and 8 from J; bases not matched to a gene: 15. The CDR3 is CASRPPGTGVGGYTF. As DNA, the CDR3 is TGTGCCAGTCGACCGCCAGGGACAGGGGTTGGAGGCTACACCTTC.

A note on this clone: This CDR3 is also generated by other DNA sequences in the sample. The chain is built from TRBV18 and TRBJ2-3; D not resolved. This CDR3 is built from 13 residues. V dropped 2 bases and J dropped 4 bases, with 7 bases sitting between them. Germline CDR1 KGHSH, CDR2 LQKENI. The CDR3 DNA reads TGTGCCAGCTCACCAACCAGCGCAGATACGCAGTATTTT. Its translation is CASSPTSADTQYF.

This clone was picked up one time. V and J are TRBV19 and TRBJ2-5; D may be TRBD1 (5 bases). This CDR3 is built from 14 residues. Trimming cost V 3 bases and J 5 bases, with 13 bases left between them. CDR1 is LNHDA, CDR2 SQIVND, per germline (reference sequence). CDR3 nucleotide sequence: TGTGCCAGTAGTATGGTGGCAGGGTGGGAGACCCAGTACTTC. Its protein is CASSMVAGWETQYF.

The rearrangement joins TRBV25-1 to TRBJ2-1, with TRBD2 identical over 8 bases. The CDR3 covers 14 residues. In germline, CDR1 is MGHDK, CDR2 SYGVNS. The V segment lost 5 bases and the J segment 7 bases; nucleotides outside the gene matches: 7. CDR3 DNA sequence: TGTGCCAGCAGTCTTAGCGGGATGGGGAATGAGCAGTTCTTC. Amino acids: CASSLSGMGNEQFF.